This T cell receptor (beta chain) was sequenced during a study of T cell responses to AZD1222 COVID-19 vaccine. Trimming stripped 5 bases from V and 7 bases from J, with 4 bases between. Germline V lookup: CDR1 SGHTA, CDR2 FQGNSA. The CDR3 extends over 10 amino acids. The repertoire was sequenced with immunoSEQ multiplex PCR; TCRdb's copy has only in-frame clones and lacks some. The data contain some 120,000 clones, roughly 87% of them singletons. Sequences were derived from peripheral blood, sampled on day 0 of AZD1222 vaccination. This TCR came from an adult in good health. The genes are TRBV7-2 and TRBJ2-3; no reliable D call. In nucleotides, the CDR3 is TGTGCCAGCAGCGGGCATACGCAGTATTTT. Protein sequence: CASSGHTQYF. Drawing the rest from reference TRBV7-2 and TRBJ2-3, the complete variable domain is GAGVSQSPSNKVTEKGKDVELRCDPISGHTALYWYRQSLGQGLEFLIYFQGNSAPDKSGLPSDRFSAERTGGSVSTLTIQRTQQEDSAVYLCASSGHTQYFGPGTRLTVL.